This note documents a single TCR beta chain sequence. The ends were cut back, 5 bases at V and 0 bases at J, with 8 bases in the middle. Germline CDR1 and CDR2: MNHNS and SASEGT. The CDR3 runs 14 residues. The record originates from a study of shared clonotypes between healthy human individuals. Only in-frame clones appear in the TCRdb table, and some are missing; sequencing was by immunoSEQ multiplex PCR. The sample records approximately 980,000 clones, 76% being singletons. The specimen sequenced was memory CD4+ T cells sorted from blood. Sample subset: CD45RA-negative fraction. This chain joins TRBV6-1 and TRBJ1-5; D not resolved. The receptor's source is a man in his late teens or twenties in good health. The CDR3 bases are TGTGCCAGCAGTAGGGTCTATAGCAATCAGCCCCAGCATTTT. It specifies CASSRVYSNQPQHF.